Each of the 18 T cell receptor beta chains below was sequenced from the same sample in a study of T cell repertoires in cytomegalovirus infection. TCRdb re-called the reads through MiXCR, storing one row per CDR3 protein. This sample carries 65,000 to 90,000 distinct CDR3 sequences, 3.7% of them seen once, and the ten largest clones take roughly 4.4%. Sequenced: PBMCs. The receptors originated from a human donor in good health (CMV status not recorded). Some clones in this sample may be carry-over from other donors' samples.

This clonotype was seen ten or more times. V is TRBV18 and J is TRBJ1-5; D uncertain. Trimming removed 2 bases from V and 5 bases from J, with 10 bases in between. This CDR3 is built from 14 residues. Germline loops: CDR1 KGHSH, CDR2 LQKENI. Here the CDR3 reads CASSPNWGDQPQHF. Written as DNA, the CDR3 is TGTGCCAGCTCACCAAACTGGGGAGATCAGCCCCAGCATTTT.

This clonotype appeared many times. The gene calls are TRBV20-1 and TRBJ1-5, with 7 bases fitting TRBD1. The V gene end was trimmed by 3 bases and the J gene end by 3 bases; junction bases not matched to a gene: 11. This CDR3 is built from 16 residues. The V gene's germline CDR1 is DFQATT and CDR2 SNEGSKA (reference sequence). CDR3 sequence: CSASPSGTAFNQPQHF. The CDR3 DNA follows: TGCAGTGCTAGCCCCTCCGGGACAGCTTTCAATCAGCCCCAGCATTTT.

V and J are TRBV12-3 or TRBV12-4 and TRBJ1-5; no clear D. V was pared by 4 bases and J by 10 bases, with 23 bases between. The CDR3 spans 16 residues. The CDR3 sequence: CASSSTQWQTGHPQHF. The CDR3 bases are TGTGCCAGCAGTTCCACGCAGTGGCAGACGGGTCATCCCCAGCATTTT.

Many counts were recorded for this clonotype. The genes are TRBV7-9 and TRBJ2-7; possible D gene TRBD2, 6 bases. Germline V CDR1 and CDR2: SEHNR, FQNEAQ (reference sequence). The V and J ends lost 4 bases and 1 base respectively, with 11 bases between them. The CDR3 contains 14 residues. CDR3 in amino acids: CASSSTGTSYEQYF. Here the CDR3 DNA reads TGTGCCAGCAGCTCTACCGGGACTTCCTACGAGCAGTACTTC.

The table lists this clonotype with many counts. The V gene is TRBV20-1, the J gene TRBJ1-2, with no clear D. Germline CDR1 DFQATT, CDR2 SNEGSKA (reference sequence). Deletions cut 4 bases from V and 5 bases from J, with 11 bases between. The length of the CDR3 is 12 residues. The CDR3, as DNA: TGCAGTGCTACTCGGGATCTTTATGGCTACACCTTC. This translates into CSATRDLYGYTF.

This clonotype has a count of ten or more. The rearrangement joins TRBV7-2 to TRBJ1-3; D possibly corresponds to TRBD1 (5 bases). Trimming stripped 2 bases from V and 3 bases from J, with 14 bases between. From germline, CDR1 is SGHTA and CDR2 FQGNSA. This CDR3 is 16 amino acids long. Here the CDR3 DNA reads TGTGCCAGCAGCTTAAGGACCGGGGGTCGTGGAAACACCATATATTTT. Translating gives CASSLRTGGRGNTIYF.

This clonotype was counted at least ten times. The genes are TRBV12-3 or TRBV12-4 and TRBJ1-2; D possibly corresponds to TRBD1 (5 bases). The CDR3 extends over 12 amino acids. V lost 6 bases to trimming and J lost 5 bases, with 10 bases between them. The CDR3 reads CASRPDSYGYTF. CDR3 in DNA: TGTGCCAGCAGACCAGACAGTTATGGCTACACCTTC.

The table lists this clonotype with many counts. V is TRBV28 and J is TRBJ1-1; D is possibly TRBD1 (6 bases). Germline assignment: CDR1 MDHEN and CDR2 SYDVKM. V dropped 5 bases and J dropped 6 bases, with 10 bases sitting between them. CDR3 length: 12 residues. This chain's CDR3 is CASSITGSEAFF. The CDR3 DNA reads as TGTGCCAGCAGTATAACAGGGTCTGAAGCTTTCTTT.

This clonotype was counted at least ten times. The rearrangement joins TRBV6-5 to TRBJ1-3; D may be TRBD1 (6 bases). Germline V lookup: CDR1 MNHEY, CDR2 SVGAGI. The germline V and J ends were trimmed by 2 bases and 4 bases, with 15 bases remaining between them. The CDR3 spans 16 residues. The CDR3 DNA sequence: TGTGCCAGCAGTTACAACCCCGGGGGCGCCGGAAACACCATATATTTT. Its protein product is CASSYNPGGAGNTIYF.

This clonotype has a count of ten or more. The rearrangement links TRBV3-1 to TRBJ1-2; D ambiguous. Germline CDR1 LGHDT, CDR2 YNNKEL (reference sequence). With 0 bases removed from V and 0 bases from J, the gap between germline ends came to 11 bases. The CDR3 has 16 residues. This CDR3 reads CASSQDLGGANYGYTF. The DNA for the CDR3 is TGTGCCAGCAGCCAAGATCTCGGCGGAGCTAACTATGGCTACACCTTC. The entire variable domain, with the rest obtained from reference TRBV3-1 and TRBJ1-2, is as follows: DTAVSQTPKYLVTQMGNDKSIKCEQNLGHDTMYWYKQDSKKFLKIMFSYNNKELIINETVPNRFSPKSPDKAHLNLHINSLELGDSAVYFCASSQDLGGANYGYTFGSGTRLTVV.

This clonotype was detected ten times or more. J is TRBJ1-2 and V is TRBV29-1, with a weak D call TRBD1 (5 bases). The CDR3 is 15 amino acids. With 0 bases removed from V and 3 bases from J, the gap between germline ends came to 14 bases. Germline V CDR1 and CDR2: SQVTM, ANQGSEA. DNA of the CDR3: TGCAGCGTTGAAGATTTCTCCGGGGGGTACTATGGCTACACCTTC. It yields the protein CSVEDFSGGYYGYTF.

In this sample, this clonotype turned up many times. CDR3 in amino acids: CASSPSMLPSGANVLTF. The CDR3 region has the DNA TGCGCCAGCAGCCCCAGTATGCTACCCTCTGGGGCCAACGTCCTGACTTTC. This chain joins TRBV4-3 and TRBJ2-6; D call uncertain. Per the germline V gene, CDR1 is LGHNA and CDR2 is YSLEER. The CDR3 extends over 17 amino acids. V lost 4 bases and J 0 bases, leaving 13 bases between the germline ends.

The table lists this clonotype with many counts. V gene TRBV5-5 combines with J gene TRBJ2-7; D gene unclear. In germline, CDR1 is SGHKS, CDR2 YYEKEE (reference sequence). The V and J ends lost 2 bases and 4 bases respectively, with 10 bases between them. The CDR3 covers 13 residues. The CDR3 protein is CASSLLQLYEQYF. CDR3 in DNA: TGTGCCAGCAGCTTATTACAGTTGTACGAGCAGTACTTC. The full variable domain, completed using reference TRBV5-5 and TRBJ2-7, is DAGVTQSPTHLIKTRGQQVTLRCSPISGHKSVSWYQQVLGQGPQFIFQYYEKEERGRGNFPDRFSARQFPNYSSELNVNALLLGDSALYLCASSLLQLYEQYFGPGTRLTVT.

There are many counts of this clonotype. V gene TRBV7-8 combines with J gene TRBJ1-1, with D possibly TRBD1 on 5 matching bases. Trimming stripped 5 bases from V and 1 base from J, with 20 bases between. CDR1 is SGHVS, CDR2 FQNEAQ, per germline. This CDR3 spans 17 amino acids. The CDR3: CASSPLKGENRNTEAFF. CDR3 sequence (DNA): TGTGCCAGCAGCCCGCTCAAAGGGGAAAATCGGAACACTGAAGCTTTCTTT. Drawing the rest from reference TRBV7-8 and TRBJ1-1, the complete variable domain is GAGVSQSPRYKVAKRGQDVALRCDPISGHVSLFWYQQALGQGPEFLTYFQNEAQLDKSGLPSDRFFAERPEGSVSTLKIQRTQQEDSAVYLCASSPLKGENRNTEAFFGQGTRLTVV.

This clonotype has at least ten counts. The chain joins TRBV6-2 or TRBV6-3 to TRBJ2-7; TRBD1 matches at 9 bases. Per the germline V gene, CDR1 is MNHEY and CDR2 is SVGEGT. J was trimmed by 0 bases and V by 6 bases; bases with no gene match: 6. This CDR3 comprises 15 residues. The CDR3 is CASRLTGGISYEQYF. CDR3 nucleotide sequence: TGTGCCAGCAGACTGACAGGGGGTATCTCCTACGAGCAGTACTTC.

This clonotype was recorded at least ten times. V gene TRBV7-9 combines with J gene TRBJ2-1, with TRBD2 identical over 7 bases. The V gene's germline CDR1 is SEHNR and CDR2 FQNEAQ (reference sequence). With 3 bases clipped from V and 8 bases from J, the junction kept 7 bases outside the gene matches. The CDR3 loop spans 14 amino acids. The CDR3 spells CASSFGVTSYEQFF. In DNA, the CDR3 is TGTGCCAGCAGCTTCGGTGTGACTAGCTATGAGCAGTTCTTC. The full variable domain, its missing parts supplied by reference TRBV7-9 and TRBJ2-1, is DTGVSQNPRHKITKRGQNVTFRCDPISEHNRLYWYRQTLGQGPEFLTYFQNEAQLEKSRLLSDRFSAERPKGSFSTLEIQRTEQGDSAMYLCASSFGVTSYEQFFGPGTRLTVL.

This clonotype was observed many times. As DNA, the CDR3 is TGTGCCAGCAGCCAACGTCTAGGGACAGAGCGTAGCAATCAGCCCCAGCATTTT. This sequence encodes CASSQRLGTERSNQPQHF. The chain couples TRBV6-2 or TRBV6-3 to TRBJ1-5, with TRBD1 matching over 7 bases. Germline CDR1 reads MNHEY; CDR2 reads SVGEGT. This CDR3 spans 18 amino acids. The V gene end was trimmed by 6 bases and the J gene end by 0 bases; junction bases not matched to a gene: 14.

The table lists this clonotype with many counts. The chain links TRBV28 to TRBJ2-2, with D uncertain. Germline V gene sequence: CDR1 MDHEN, CDR2 SYDVKM. The CDR3 has 12 residues. V lost 4 bases and J 8 bases, leaving 8 bases between the germline ends. The CDR3 reads CASSSPWGELFF. Here the CDR3 DNA reads TGTGCCAGCAGTTCCCCGTGGGGGGAGCTGTTTTTT.